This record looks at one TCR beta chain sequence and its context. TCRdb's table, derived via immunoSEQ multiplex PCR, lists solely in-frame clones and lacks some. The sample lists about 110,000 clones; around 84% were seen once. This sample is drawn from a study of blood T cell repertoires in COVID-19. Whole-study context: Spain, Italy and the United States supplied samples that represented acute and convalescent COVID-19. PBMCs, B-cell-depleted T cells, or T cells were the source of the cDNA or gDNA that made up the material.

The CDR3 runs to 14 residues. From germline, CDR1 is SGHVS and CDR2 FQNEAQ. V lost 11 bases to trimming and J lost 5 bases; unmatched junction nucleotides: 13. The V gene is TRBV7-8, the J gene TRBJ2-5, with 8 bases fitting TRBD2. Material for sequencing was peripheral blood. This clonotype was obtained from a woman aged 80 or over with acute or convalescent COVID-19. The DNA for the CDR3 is TGTGCCTGCGGGGGACTAGGGGTGTCTGAGACCCAGTACTTC. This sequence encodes CACGGLGVSETQYF.